The 14 T cell receptor beta chains in this list originate from one sample, sequenced in a study of identifying expanded T cells in peripheral blood. Some clones are missing from TCRdb's copy, which holds only in-frame ones; the method was immunoSEQ multiplex PCR. The sample includes 55,000 to 60,000 clones, approximately 90% of them seen just once. The source material was blood. The receptors originated from a person aged 18-70 years in good health.

CDR3 loop: CSARTDLNTEAFF. CDR3 in DNA: TGCAGCGCCAGGACAGATTTGAACACTGAAGCTTTCTTT. The chain recombines TRBV29-1 with TRBJ1-1, with D perhaps TRBD1 (6 bases). The V gene lost 7 bases and the J gene lost 0 bases, with 12 bases spanning the gap. In germline, CDR1 is SQVTM, CDR2 ANQGSEA. The CDR3 consists of 13 residues.

This chain connects TRBV7-2 to TRBJ2-3, with D perhaps given as TRBD1 or TRBD2 (6 bases each). Per the germline V gene, CDR1 is SGHTA and CDR2 is FQGNSA. V dropped 5 bases and J dropped 6 bases, with 12 bases sitting between them. The CDR3 runs 13 residues. Here the CDR3 DNA reads TGTGCCAGCAGCCCTCAGGGGAGGGATACGCAGTATTTT. This encodes CASSPQGRDTQYF.

The chain combines TRBV9 with TRBJ1-3; no firm D call. In germline, CDR1 is SGDLS, CDR2 YYNGEE. Trimming took off 1 base at V and 4 bases at J, with 12 bases between the two ends. The CDR3 has 15 amino acids. CDR3 residues: CASSVSPNPGNTIYF. CDR3 in DNA: TGTGCCAGCAGCGTAAGCCCAAACCCGGGAAACACCATATATTTT.

This clone was seen just once. The V gene is TRBV15, the J gene TRBJ1-2; D is undetermined. Trimming took off 0 bases at V and 0 bases at J, with 11 bases between the two ends. Looked up from germline, CDR1 is LNHNV and CDR2 is YYDKDF (reference sequence). The CDR3 has 16 amino acids. The CDR3 nucleotides are TGTGCCACCAGCAGAGATTTGGGGTTTTCTAACTATGGCTACACCTTC. Protein: CATSRDLGFSNYGYTF.

The chain links TRBV4-2 to TRBJ2-7, with D perhaps being TRBD1 or TRBD2 (5 bases each). V was pared by 0 bases and J by 3 bases, with 18 bases between. The CDR3 spans 17 residues. Germline V gene data show CDR1 as LGHNA and CDR2 as YNFKEQ. The CDR3 loop reads CASSQEGPRDADYEQYF. The CDR3 DNA sequence: TGTGCCAGCAGCCAAGAGGGCCCCAGGGACGCAGACTACGAGCAGTACTTC.

In the case of this clone: An end of the junction does not agree with germline; a read error may underlie this. The chain carries TRBV28 and TRBJ2-5, with D perhaps TRBD2 (6 bases). The CDR3 extends over 12 amino acids. CDR1 is MDHEN and CDR2 is SYDVKM in the germline V gene. This chain's CDR3 is CASSTILRDLDF. CDR3 nucleotides: TGTGCCAGCAGCACGATTTTACGGGACTTAGACTTC.

The sample holds one count of this clone. V is TRBV18 and J is TRBJ2-7; maybe TRBD2 (6 bases). V was trimmed by 5 bases and J by 6 bases, leaving 26 bases between them. The germline CDR1 and CDR2 sequences are KGHSH and LQKENI. CDR3 length: 17 residues. For the CDR3, the DNA is TGTGCCAGCTCATCGCTGGGGTCGGGAGTAGGGGCGCGCGAGCAGTACTTC. Its protein is CASSSLGSGVGAREQYF.

The V call is TRBV7-9, the J call TRBJ2-3; D possibly corresponds to TRBD1 (7 bases). Germline V lookup: CDR1 SEHNR, CDR2 FQNEAQ (reference sequence). Trimming removed 4 bases at V and 6 bases at J, with 29 bases between. The CDR3 is 19 residues long. CDR3 nucleotides: TGTGCCAGCAGCTCCAATGACCTTTCGTACAGGGGACTCTGGGATACGCAGTATTTT. This codes for CASSSNDLSYRGLWDTQYF.

The genes are TRBV27 and TRBJ2-7; TRBD1 agrees at 8 bases. Losses at the gene ends were 8 bases for V and 6 bases for J; bases not matched to a gene: 3. Per the germline V gene, CDR1 is MNHEY and CDR2 is SMNVEV (reference sequence). CDR3 size: 11 residues. The CDR3 DNA is TGTGCCAGCTCTACAGGGGGCGAGCAGTACTTC. Protein sequence: CASSTGGEQYF.

Comments on this clone: This same CDR3 is encoded by further DNA sequences in the sample. The rearrangement joins TRBV7-2 to TRBJ1-2; no clear D gene. The V gene's germline CDR1 is SGHTA and CDR2 FQGNSA. This CDR3 has 13 residues. V lost 0 bases and J 2 bases, leaving 4 bases between the germline ends. The CDR3, as DNA: TGTGCCAGCAGCTTAGCCGGGAACTATGGCTACACCTTC. This codes for CASSLAGNYGYTF.

The J gene is TRBJ1-3, the V gene TRBV28; D might be TRBD1 (6 bases). In germline, CDR1 is MDHEN, CDR2 SYDVKM. There are 13 residues in the CDR3. Trimming removed 6 bases at V and 4 bases at J, with 10 bases between. The CDR3 nucleotides read TGTGCCAGCAGCCCGGGGGCCGGAAACACCATATATTTT. Translated: CASSPGAGNTIYF.

This clone showed up just once. This sequence joins TRBV7-2 and TRBJ1-2; 9 bases align to TRBD1. This CDR3 spans 15 amino acids. The trim removed 5 bases at V and 8 bases at J, leaving 12 bases unmatched. Germline V lookup: CDR1 SGHTA, CDR2 FQGNSA. The CDR3 region is CASSVRGQGEGGYTF. The CDR3 DNA is TGTGCCAGCAGCGTAAGGGGACAGGGAGAAGGAGGCTACACCTTC.

The rearrangement uses TRBV9 and TRBJ2-1, with TRBD1 as a possible D gene (5 bases). This CDR3 is built from 15 residues. Germline loops: CDR1 SGDLS, CDR2 YYNGEE. V was pared by 0 bases and J by 5 bases, with 12 bases between. Here the CDR3 reads CASSVEQALNNEQFF. As DNA, the CDR3 is TGTGCCAGCAGCGTAGAACAGGCCCTAAACAATGAGCAGTTCTTC.

The DNA of the CDR3 is TGTGCCAGCAGTGACTCGATAAAACCTTGGGGACACATCTACGAGCAGTACTTC. Translation gives CASSDSIKPWGHIYEQYF. The chain carries TRBV6-4 and TRBJ2-7; tentative D call: TRBD1 (6 bases). CDR1 is MRHNA, CDR2 SNTAGT, per germline. CDR3 length: 18 residues. The V and J ends lost 0 bases and 3 bases respectively, with 21 bases between them.